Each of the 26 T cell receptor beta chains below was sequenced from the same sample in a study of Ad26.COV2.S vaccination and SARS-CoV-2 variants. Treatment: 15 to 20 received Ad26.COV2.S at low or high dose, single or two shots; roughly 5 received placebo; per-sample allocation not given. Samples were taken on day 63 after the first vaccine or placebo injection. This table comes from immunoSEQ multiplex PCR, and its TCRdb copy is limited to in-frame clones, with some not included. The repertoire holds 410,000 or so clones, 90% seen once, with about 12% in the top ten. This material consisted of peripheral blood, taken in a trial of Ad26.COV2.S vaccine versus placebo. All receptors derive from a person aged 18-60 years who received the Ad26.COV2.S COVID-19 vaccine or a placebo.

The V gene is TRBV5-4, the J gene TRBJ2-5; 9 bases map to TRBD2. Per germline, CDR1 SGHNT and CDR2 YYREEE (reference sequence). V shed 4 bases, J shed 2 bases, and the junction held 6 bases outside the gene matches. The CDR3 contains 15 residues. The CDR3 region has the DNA TGTGCCAGCAGCGCCCGGACTAGCGTGCAAGAGACCCAGTACTTC. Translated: CASSARTSVQETQYF.

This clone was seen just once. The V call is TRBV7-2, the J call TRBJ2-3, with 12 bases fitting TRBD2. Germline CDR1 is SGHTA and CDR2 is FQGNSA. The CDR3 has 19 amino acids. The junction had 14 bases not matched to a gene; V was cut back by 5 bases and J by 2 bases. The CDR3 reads CASSGYRRASGRVTDTQYF. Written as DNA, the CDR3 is TGTGCCAGCAGCGGATACCGGCGAGCTAGCGGGAGGGTCACAGATACGCAGTATTTT.

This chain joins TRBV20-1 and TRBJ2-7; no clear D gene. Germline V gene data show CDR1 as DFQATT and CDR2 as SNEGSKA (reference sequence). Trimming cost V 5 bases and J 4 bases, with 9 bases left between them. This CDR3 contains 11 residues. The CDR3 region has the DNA TGCAGTGCTGGAAAGGGATACGAGCAGTACTTC. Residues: CSAGKGYEQYF.

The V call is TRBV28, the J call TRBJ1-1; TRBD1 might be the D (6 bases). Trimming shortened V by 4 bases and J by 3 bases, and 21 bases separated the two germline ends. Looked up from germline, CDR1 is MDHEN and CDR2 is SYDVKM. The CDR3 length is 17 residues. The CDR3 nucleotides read TGTGCCAGCAGTTCGTCATTCAGGGGATCGAGGGACACTGAAGCTTTCTTT. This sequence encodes CASSSSFRGSRDTEAFF.

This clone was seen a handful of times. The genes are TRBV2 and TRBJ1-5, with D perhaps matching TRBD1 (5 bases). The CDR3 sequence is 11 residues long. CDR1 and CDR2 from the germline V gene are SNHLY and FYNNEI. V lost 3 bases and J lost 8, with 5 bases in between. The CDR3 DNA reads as TGTGCCAGCAGTGAGGGGGAGCCCCAGCATTTT. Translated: CASSEGEPQHF.

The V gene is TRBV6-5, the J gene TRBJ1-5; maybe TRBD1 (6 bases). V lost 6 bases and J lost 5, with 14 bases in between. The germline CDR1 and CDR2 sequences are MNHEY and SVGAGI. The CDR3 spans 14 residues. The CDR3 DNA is TGTGCCAGCAGAGAGTCCACAGGGTATCAGCCCCAGCATTTT. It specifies CASRESTGYQPQHF.

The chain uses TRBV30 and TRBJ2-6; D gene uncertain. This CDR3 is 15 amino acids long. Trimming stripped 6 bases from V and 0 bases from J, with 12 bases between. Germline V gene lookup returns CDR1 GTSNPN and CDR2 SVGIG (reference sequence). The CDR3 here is CACRKGSSGANVLTF. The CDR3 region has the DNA TGTGCCTGTCGAAAAGGCAGCTCTGGGGCCAACGTCCTGACTTTC. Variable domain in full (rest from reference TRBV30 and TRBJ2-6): SQTIHQWPATLVQPVGSPLSLECTVEGTSNPNLYWYRQAAGRGLQLLFYSVGIGQISSEVPQNLSASRPQDRQFILSSKKLLLSDSGFYLCACRKGSSGANVLTFGAGSRLTVL.

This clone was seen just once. The CDR3 region has the DNA TGTGCCAGCAGCGTAGACGTCGTCTCCTACGAGCAGTACTTC. Translating gives CASSVDVVSYEQYF. V usage is TRBV9 and J usage is TRBJ2-7; D is uncertain. The CDR3 length is 14 residues. Germline-derived CDR1 and CDR2 are SGDLS and YYNGEE. The V gene lost 0 bases and the J gene lost 0 bases, with 7 bases spanning the gap. Full variable domain (rest looked up from reference TRBV9 and TRBJ2-7): DSGVTQTPKHLITATGQRVTLRCSPRSGDLSVYWYQQSLDQGLQFLIQYYNGEERAKGNILERFSAQQFPDLHSELNLSSLELGDSALYFCASSVDVVSYEQYFGPGTRLTVT.

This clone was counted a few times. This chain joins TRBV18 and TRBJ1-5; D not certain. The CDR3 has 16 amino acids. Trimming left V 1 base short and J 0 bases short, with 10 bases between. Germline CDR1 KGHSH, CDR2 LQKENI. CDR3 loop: CASSPLSGDSNQPQHF. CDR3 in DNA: TGTGCCAGCTCACCACTATCCGGGGATAGCAATCAGCCCCAGCATTTT.

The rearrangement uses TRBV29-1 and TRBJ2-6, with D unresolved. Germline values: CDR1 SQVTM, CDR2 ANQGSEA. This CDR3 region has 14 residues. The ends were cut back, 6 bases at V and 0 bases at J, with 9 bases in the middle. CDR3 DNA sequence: TGCAGCGTCCACAGCAGCTCTGGGGCCAACGTCCTGACTTTC. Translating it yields CSVHSSSGANVLTF.

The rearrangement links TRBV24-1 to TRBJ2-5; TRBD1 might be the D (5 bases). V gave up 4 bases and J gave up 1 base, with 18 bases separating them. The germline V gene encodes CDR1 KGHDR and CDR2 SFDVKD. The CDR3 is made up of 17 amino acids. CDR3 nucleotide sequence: TGTGCCACCAGTGACGCCAGGGCCCACCTAAGCCAAGAGACCCAGTACTTC. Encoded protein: CATSDARAHLSQETQYF.

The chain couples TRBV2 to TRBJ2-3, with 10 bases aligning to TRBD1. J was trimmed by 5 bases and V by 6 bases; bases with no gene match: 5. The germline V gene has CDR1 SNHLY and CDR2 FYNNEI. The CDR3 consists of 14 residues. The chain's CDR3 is CASRRDRGGDTQYF. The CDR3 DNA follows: TGTGCCAGCAGAAGGGACAGGGGTGGAGATACGCAGTATTTT.

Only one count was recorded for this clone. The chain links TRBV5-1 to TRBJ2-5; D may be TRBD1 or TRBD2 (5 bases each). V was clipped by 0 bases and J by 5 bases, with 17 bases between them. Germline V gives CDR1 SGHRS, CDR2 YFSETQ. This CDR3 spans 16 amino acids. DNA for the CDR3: TGCGCCAGCAGCTTGGCGGGACCCCGGAGTGGGGAGACCCAGTACTTC. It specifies CASSLAGPRSGETQYF.

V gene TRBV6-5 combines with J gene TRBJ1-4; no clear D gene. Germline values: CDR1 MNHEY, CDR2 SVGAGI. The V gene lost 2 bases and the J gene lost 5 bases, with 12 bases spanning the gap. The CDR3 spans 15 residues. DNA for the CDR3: TGTGCCAGCAGTTACCACCCGATGGGGAATGAAAAACTGTTTTTT. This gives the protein CASSYHPMGNEKLFF.

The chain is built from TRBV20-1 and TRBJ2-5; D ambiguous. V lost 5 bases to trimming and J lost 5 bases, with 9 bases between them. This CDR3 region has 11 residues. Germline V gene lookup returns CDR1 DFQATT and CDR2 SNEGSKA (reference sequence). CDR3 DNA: TGCAGTGCTCGGGCTGCGGAGACCCAGTACTTC. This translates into CSARAAETQYF.

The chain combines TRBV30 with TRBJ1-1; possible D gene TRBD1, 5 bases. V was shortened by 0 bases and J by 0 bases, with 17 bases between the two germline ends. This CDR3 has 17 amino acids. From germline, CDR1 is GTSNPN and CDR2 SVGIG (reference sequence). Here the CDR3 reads CAWSVPVGGWMNTEAFF. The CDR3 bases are TGTGCCTGGAGTGTACCCGTGGGGGGATGGATGAACACTGAAGCTTTCTTT.

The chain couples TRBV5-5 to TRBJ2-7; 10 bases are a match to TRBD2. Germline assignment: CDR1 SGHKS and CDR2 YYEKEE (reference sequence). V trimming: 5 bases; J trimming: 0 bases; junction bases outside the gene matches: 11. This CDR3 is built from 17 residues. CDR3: CASSPGTSVLSSYEQYF. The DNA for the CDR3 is TGTGCCAGCAGTCCCGGGACTAGCGTTCTGAGCTCCTACGAGCAGTACTTC.

CDR3 sequence: CASSSGLAGETGELFF. In nucleotides, the CDR3 is TGTGCCAGCAGCTCAGGACTAGCGGGAGAAACCGGGGAGCTGTTTTTT. The genes are TRBV7-6 and TRBJ2-2; TRBD2 aligns across 13 bases. Germline V gene lookup returns CDR1 SGHVS and CDR2 FNYEAQ. The CDR3 length is 16 residues. V dropped 4 bases and J dropped 5; count of bases not matched to a gene: 4.

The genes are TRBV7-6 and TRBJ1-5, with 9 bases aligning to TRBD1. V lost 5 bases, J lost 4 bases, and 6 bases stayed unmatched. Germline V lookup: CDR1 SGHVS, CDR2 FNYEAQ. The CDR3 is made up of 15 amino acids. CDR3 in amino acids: CASSPGTGKNQPQHF. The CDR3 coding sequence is TGTGCCAGCAGCCCCGGGACAGGGAAAAATCAGCCCCAGCATTTT. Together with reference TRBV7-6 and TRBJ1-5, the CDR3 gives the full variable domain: GAGVSQSPRYKVTKRGQDVALRCDPISGHVSLYWYRQALGQGPEFLTYFNYEAQQDKSGLPNDRFSAERPEGSISTLTIQRTEQRDSAMYRCASSPGTGKNQPQHFGDGTRLSIL.

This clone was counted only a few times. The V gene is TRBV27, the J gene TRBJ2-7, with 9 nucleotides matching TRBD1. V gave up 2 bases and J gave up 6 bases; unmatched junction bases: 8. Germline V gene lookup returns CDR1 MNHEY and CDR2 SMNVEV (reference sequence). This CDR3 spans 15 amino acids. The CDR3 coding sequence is TGTGCCAGCAGTTTAAGCCGACAGGGGGGACCCGAGCAGTACTTC. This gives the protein CASSLSRQGGPEQYF.

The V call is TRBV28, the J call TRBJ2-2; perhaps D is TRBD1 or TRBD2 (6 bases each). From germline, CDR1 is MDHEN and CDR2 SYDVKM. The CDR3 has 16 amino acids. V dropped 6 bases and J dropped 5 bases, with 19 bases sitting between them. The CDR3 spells CASRPGGGESTGELFF. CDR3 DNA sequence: TGTGCCAGCAGACCCGGAGGGGGAGAGAGTACCGGGGAGCTGTTTTTT.

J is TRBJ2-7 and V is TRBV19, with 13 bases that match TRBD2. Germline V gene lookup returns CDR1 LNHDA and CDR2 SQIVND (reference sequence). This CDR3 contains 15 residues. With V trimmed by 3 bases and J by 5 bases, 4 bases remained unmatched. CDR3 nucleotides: TGTGCCAGTAGTATGGGACTAGCGGGGCCTCACGAGCAGTACTTC. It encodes CASSMGLAGPHEQYF.

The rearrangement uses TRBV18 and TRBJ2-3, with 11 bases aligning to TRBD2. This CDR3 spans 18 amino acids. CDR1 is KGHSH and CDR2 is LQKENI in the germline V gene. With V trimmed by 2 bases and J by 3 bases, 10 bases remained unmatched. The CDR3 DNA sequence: TGTGCCAGCTCACCATTGGGGACTAGCGGCCACACTACAGATACGCAGTATTTT. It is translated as CASSPLGTSGHTTDTQYF.

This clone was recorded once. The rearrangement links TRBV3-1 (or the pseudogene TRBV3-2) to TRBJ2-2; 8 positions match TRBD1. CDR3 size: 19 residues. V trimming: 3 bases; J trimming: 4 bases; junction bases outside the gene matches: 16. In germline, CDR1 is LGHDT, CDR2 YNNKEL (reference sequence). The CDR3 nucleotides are TGTGCCAGCAGCCATCCTTACACAGGACAGGGCCAGGTCACCGGGGAGCTGTTTTTT. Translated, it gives CASSHPYTGQGQVTGELFF.

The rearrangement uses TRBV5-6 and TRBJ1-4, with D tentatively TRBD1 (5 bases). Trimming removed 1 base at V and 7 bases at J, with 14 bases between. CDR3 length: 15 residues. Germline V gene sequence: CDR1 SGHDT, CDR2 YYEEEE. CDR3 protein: CASSLRRGLGEKLFF. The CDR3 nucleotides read TGTGCCAGCAGCTTGAGGAGGGGCTTGGGTGAAAAACTGTTTTTT.

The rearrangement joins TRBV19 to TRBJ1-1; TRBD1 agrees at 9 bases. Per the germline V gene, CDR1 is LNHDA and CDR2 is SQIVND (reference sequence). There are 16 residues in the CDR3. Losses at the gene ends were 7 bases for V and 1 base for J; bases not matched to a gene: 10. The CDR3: CASIPGTGYGNTEAFF. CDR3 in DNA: TGTGCCAGTATTCCGGGGACAGGGTACGGGAACACTGAAGCTTTCTTT.